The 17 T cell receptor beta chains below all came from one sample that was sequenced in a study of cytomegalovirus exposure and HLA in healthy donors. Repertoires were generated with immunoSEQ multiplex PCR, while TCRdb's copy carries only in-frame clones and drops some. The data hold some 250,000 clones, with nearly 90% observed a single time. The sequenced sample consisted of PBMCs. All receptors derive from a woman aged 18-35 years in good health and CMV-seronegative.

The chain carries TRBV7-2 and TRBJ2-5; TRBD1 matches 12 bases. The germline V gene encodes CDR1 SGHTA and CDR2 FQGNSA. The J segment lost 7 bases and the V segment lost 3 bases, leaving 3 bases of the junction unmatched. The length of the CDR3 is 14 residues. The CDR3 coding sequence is TGTGCCAGCAGCTTTGGGACAGGGGGCGGGACCCAGTACTTC. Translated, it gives CASSFGTGGGTQYF.

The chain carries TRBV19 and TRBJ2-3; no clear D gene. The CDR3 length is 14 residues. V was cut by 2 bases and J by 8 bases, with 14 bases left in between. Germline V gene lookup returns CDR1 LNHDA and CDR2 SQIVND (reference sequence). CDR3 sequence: CASSIRQDKSTQYF. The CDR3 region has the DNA TGTGCCAGTAGTATAAGGCAGGATAAGAGTACGCAGTATTTT. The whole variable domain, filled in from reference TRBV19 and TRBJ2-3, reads DGGITQSPKYLFRKEGQNVTLSCEQNLNHDAMYWYRQDPGQGLRLIYYSQIVNDFQKGDIAEGYSVSREKKESFPLTVTSAQKNPTAFYLCASSIRQDKSTQYFGPGTRLTVL.

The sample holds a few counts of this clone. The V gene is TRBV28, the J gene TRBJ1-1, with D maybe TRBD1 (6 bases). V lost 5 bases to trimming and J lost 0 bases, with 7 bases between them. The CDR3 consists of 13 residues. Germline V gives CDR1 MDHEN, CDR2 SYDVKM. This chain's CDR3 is CASSGTLNTEAFF. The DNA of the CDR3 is TGTGCCAGCAGTGGGACATTGAACACTGAAGCTTTCTTT.

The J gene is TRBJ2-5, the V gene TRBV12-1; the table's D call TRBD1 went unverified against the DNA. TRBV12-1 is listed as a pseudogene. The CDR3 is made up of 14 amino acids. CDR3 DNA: TGTGCCAGCAGCTTTGCACACAGGGAAGAGACCCAGTACTTC. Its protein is CASSFAHREETQYF.

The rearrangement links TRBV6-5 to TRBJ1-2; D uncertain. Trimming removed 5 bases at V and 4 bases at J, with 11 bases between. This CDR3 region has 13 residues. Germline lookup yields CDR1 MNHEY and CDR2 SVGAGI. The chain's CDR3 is CASSPQPTYGYTF. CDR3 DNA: TGTGCCAGCAGTCCACAGCCAACCTATGGCTACACCTTC.

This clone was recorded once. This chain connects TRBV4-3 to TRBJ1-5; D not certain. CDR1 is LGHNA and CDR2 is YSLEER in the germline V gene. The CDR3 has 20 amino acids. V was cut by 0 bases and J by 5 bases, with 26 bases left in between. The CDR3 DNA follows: TGCGCCAGCAGCCAAGATTGGCGGGTCGGGGTGGCCTCAAGCGATCAGCCCCAGCATTTT. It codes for CASSQDWRVGVASSDQPQHF.

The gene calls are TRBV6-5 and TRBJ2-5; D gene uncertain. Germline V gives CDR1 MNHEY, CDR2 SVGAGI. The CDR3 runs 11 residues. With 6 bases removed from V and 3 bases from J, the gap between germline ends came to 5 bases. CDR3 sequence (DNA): TGTGCCAGCAGGTTCGAAGAGACCCAGTACTTC. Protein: CASRFEETQYF.

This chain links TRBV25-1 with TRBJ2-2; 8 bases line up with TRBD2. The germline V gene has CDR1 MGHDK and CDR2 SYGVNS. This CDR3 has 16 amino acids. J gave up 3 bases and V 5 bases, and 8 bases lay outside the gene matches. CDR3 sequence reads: CASSHSGGAYTGELFF. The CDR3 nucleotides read TGTGCCAGCAGTCACTCGGGGGGGGCGTACACCGGGGAGCTGTTTTTT. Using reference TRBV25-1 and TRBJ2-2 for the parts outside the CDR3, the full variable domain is EADIYQTPRYLVIGTGKKITLECSQTMGHDKMYWYQQDPGMELHLIHYSYGVNSTEKGDLSSESTVSRIRTEHFPLTLESARPSHTSQYLCASSHSGGAYTGELFFGEGSRLTVL.

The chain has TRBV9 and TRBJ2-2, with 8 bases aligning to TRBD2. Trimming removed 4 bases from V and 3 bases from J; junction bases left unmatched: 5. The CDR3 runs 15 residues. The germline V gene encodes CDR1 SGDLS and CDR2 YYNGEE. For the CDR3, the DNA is TGTGCCAGCAGCCCTCGCGGGGGGCACACCGGGGAGCTGTTTTTT. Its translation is CASSPRGGHTGELFF.

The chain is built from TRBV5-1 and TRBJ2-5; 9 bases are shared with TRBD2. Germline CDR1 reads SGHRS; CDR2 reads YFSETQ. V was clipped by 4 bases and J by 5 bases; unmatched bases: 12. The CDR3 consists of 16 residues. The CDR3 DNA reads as TGCGCCAGCAGCGTTAGCGGGGGCCCCGGTGGGGAGACCCAGTACTTC. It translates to CASSVSGGPGGETQYF.

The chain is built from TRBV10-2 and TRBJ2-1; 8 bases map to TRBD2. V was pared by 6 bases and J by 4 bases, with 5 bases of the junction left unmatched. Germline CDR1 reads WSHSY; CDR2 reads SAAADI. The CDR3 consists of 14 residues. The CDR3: CASRPGLGYNEQFF. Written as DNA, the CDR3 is TGCGCCAGCAGGCCGGGACTAGGGTACAATGAGCAGTTCTTC.

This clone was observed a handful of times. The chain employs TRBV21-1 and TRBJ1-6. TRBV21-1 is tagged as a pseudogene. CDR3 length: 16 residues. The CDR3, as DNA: TGTGCCAGCAGCAAATTGGAGAGCTCCTATAATTCACCCCTCCACTTT. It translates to CASSKLESSYNSPLHF.

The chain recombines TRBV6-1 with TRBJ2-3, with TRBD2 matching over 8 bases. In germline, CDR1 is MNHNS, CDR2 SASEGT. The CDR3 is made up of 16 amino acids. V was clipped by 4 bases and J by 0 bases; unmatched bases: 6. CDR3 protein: CASSVLAGASTDTQYF. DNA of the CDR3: TGTGCCAGCAGTGTTCTAGCGGGTGCTAGCACAGATACGCAGTATTTT.

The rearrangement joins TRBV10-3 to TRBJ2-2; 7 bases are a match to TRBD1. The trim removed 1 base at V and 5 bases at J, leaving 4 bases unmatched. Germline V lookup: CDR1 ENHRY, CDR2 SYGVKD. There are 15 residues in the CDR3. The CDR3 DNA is TGTGCCATCAGTGAGTTTGAGGGGGCGACCGGGGAGCTGTTTTTT. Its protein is CAISEFEGATGELFF.

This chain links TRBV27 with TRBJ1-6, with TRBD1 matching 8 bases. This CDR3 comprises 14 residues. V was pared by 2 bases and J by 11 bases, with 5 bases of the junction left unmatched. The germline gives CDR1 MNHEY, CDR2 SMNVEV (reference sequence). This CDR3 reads CASSLGTGVAPLHF. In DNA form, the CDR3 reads TGTGCCAGCAGTTTAGGGACAGGAGTCGCACCCCTCCACTTT.

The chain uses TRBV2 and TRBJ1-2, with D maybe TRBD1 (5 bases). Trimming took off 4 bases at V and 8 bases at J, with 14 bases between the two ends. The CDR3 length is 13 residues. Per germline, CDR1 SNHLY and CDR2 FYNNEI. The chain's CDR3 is CASSGLAGKGYTF. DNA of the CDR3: TGTGCCAGCAGTGGGTTGGCAGGGAAGGGCTACACCTTC.

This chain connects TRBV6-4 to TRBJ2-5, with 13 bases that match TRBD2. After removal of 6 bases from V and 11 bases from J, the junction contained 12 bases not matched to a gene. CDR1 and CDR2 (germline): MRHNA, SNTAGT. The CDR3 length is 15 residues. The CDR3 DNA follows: TGTGCCAGCAGCACAACTAGCGGGGGGGCCAATGAGCAGTACTTC. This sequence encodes CASSTTSGGANEQYF.